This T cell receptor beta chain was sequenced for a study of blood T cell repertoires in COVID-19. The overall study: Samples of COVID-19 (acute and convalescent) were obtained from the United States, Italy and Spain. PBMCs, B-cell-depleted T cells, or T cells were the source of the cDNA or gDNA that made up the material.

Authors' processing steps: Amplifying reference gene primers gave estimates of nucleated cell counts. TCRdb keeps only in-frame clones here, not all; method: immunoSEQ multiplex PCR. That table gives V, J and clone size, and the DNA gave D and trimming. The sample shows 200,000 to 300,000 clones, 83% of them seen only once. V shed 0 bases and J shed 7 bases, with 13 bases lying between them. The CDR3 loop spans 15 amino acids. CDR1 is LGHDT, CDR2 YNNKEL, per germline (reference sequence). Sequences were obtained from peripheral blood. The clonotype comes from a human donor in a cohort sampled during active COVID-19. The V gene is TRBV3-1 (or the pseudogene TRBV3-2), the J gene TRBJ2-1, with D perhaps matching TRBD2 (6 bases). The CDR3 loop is CASSQEGYGGNEQFF. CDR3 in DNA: TGTGCCAGCAGCCAAGAGGGGTATGGGGGGAATGAGCAGTTCTTC.